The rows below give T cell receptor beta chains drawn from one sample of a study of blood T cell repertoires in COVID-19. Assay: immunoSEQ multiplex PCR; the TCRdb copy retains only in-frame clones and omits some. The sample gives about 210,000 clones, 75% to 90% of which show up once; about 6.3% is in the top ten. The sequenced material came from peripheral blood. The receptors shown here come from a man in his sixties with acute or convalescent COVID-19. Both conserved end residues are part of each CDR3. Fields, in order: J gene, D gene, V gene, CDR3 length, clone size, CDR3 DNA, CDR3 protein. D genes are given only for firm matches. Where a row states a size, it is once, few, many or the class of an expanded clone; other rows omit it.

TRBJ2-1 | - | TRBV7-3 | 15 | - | TGTGCCAGCAGCTTAGGTCGGGGGATCTACAATGAGCAGTTCTTC | CASSLGRGIYNEQFF
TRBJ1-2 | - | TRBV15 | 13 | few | TGTGCCACCAGCACCCGGGACACCTATGGCTACACCTTC | CATSTRDTYGYTF
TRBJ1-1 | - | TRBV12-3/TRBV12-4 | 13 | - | TGTGCCAGCAGCCGGGGGGCGGCCACTGAAGCTTTCTTT | CASSRGAATEAFF
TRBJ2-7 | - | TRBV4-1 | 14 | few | TGCGCCAGCAGCCAGGGCACAGGGACCCACGAGCAGTACTTC | CASSQGTGTHEQYF
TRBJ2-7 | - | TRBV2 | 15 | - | TGTGCCAGCAGAACCCTGACAGAGGCCTCCTACGAGCAGTACTTC | CASRTLTEASYEQYF
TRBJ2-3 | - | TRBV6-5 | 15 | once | TGTGCCAGCAGGATGGGGGACATAGGCACAGATACGCAGTATTTT | CASRMGDIGTDTQYF
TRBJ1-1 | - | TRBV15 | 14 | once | TGTGCCACCAGCAGAGGCAGACAGTACACTGAAGCTTTCTTT | CATSRGRQYTEAFF
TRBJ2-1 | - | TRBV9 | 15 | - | TGTGCCAGCAGCTCTGGACTGATCCAGCGCAATGAGCAGTTCTTC | CASSSGLIQRNEQFF
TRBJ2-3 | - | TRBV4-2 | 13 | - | TGTGCCAGCAGCTTGCGGAGTACAGATACGCAGTATTTT | CASSLRSTDTQYF
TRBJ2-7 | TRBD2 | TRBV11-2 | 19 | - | TGTGCCAGCAGCTTAAGGGCGGGGTTCGGGACTAGCGGCTCCTACGAGCAGTACTTC | CASSLRAGFGTSGSYEQYF
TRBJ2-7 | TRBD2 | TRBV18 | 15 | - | TGTGCCAGCTCACCATCTAGCGGGAGAACCTACGAGCAGTACTTC | CASSPSSGRTYEQYF
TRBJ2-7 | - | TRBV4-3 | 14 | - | TGCGCCAGCAGCCAAGGGTCGGTTACCTACGAGCAGTACTTC | CASSQGSVTYEQYF
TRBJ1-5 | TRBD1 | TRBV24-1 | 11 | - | TGTGCCACAGGGGGCGAGCAGCCCCAGCATTTT | CATGGEQPQHF
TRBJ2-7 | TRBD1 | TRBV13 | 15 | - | TGTGCCAGCAGCGCCCGGACAGGGGGTACCTACGAGCAGTACTTC | CASSARTGGTYEQYF
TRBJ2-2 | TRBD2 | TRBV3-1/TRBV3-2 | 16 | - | TGTGCCAGCAGCCAAGGGGGGACTAGCAGAGCCGGGGAGCTGTTTTTT | CASSQGGTSRAGELFF
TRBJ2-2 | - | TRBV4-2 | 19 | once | TGTGCCAGCAGCCAAGATGTGTCAGGTCCAGGATCGAACACCGGGGAGCTGTTTTTT | CASSQDVSGPGSNTGELFF
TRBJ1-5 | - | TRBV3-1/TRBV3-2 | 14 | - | TGTGCCAGCAGCCAAGGAGGCAGCAATCAGCCCCAGCATTTT | CASSQGGSNQPQHF
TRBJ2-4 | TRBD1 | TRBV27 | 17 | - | TGTGCCAGCAGTCCACTTTGGGCGGGGACAGGGAAAAACATTCAGTACTTC | CASSPLWAGTGKNIQYF
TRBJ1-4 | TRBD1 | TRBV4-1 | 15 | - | TGCGCCAGCAGCCCGGACAGGGGGCGAGGTGAAAAACTGTTTTTT | CASSPDRGRGEKLFF
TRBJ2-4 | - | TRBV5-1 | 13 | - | TGCGCCAGCAGTGTGGAGGGTTCGGACATTCAGTACTTC | CASSVEGSDIQYF
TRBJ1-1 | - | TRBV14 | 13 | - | TGTGCCAGCAGCGCGTTCACCTACACTGAAGCTTTCTTT | CASSAFTYTEAFF
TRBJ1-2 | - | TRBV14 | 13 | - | TGTGCCAGCAGCCAAGATCGGACAGCAATCTACACCTTC | CASSQDRTAIYTF